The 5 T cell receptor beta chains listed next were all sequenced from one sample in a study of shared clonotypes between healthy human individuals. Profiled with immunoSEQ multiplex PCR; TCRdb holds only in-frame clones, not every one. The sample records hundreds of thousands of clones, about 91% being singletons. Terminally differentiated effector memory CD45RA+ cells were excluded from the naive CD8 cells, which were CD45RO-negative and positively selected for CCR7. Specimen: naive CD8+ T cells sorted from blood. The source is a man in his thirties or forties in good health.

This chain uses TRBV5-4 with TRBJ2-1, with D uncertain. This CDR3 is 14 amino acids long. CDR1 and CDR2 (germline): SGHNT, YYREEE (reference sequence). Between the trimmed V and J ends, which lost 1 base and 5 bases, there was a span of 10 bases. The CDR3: CASSLFDTDNEQFF. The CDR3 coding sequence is TGTGCCAGCAGCTTGTTTGACACGGACAATGAGCAGTTCTTC.

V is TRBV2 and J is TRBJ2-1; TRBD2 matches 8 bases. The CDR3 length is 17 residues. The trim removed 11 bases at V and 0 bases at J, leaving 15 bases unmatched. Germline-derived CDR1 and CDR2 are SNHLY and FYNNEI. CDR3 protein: CACRGTSGLGSYNEQFF. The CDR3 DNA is TGTGCCTGTAGGGGGACTAGTGGGTTGGGCTCCTACAATGAGCAGTTCTTC.

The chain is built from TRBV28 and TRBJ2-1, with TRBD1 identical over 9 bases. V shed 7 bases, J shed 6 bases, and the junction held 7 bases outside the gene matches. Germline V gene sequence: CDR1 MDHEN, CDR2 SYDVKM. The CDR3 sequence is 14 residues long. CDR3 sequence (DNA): TGTGCCAGCAATAACAGGGGGCCGAGCAATGAGCAGTTCTTC. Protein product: CASNNRGPSNEQFF.

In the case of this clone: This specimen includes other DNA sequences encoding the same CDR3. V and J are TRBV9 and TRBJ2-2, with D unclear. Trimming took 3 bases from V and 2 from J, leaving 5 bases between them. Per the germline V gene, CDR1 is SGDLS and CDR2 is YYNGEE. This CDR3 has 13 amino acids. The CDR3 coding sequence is TGTGCCAGCAGCGCCCCCAACACCGGGGAGCTGTTTTTT. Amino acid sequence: CASSAPNTGELFF.

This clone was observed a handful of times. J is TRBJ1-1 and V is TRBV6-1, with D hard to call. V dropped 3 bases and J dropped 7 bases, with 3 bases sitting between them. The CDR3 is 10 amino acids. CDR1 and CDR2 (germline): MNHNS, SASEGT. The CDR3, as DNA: TGTGCCAGCAGTGACGGTGAAGCTTTCTTT. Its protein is CASSDGEAFF.